The sequence of this TCR beta chain was determined in a study of blood T cell repertoires in COVID-19. Under the authors' procedure: Reference gene primer amplification in the assay estimated nucleated cell counts. Assay: immunoSEQ multiplex PCR; the TCRdb copy retains only in-frame clones and omits some. The V and J calls and the clone size are those of that table, but D and trimming were determined from the DNA. The data hold tens of thousands of clones, with approximately 89% observed a single time. CDR3 length: 14 amino acids. The J segment lost 8 bases and the V segment lost 10 bases, leaving 11 bases of the junction unmatched. Germline loops: CDR1 MNHEY, CDR2 SVGAGI.

The sequencing sample was made of peripheral blood. The sequence was collected from a woman aged 45 to 65 with active COVID-19. This chain uses TRBV6-5 with TRBJ1-6, with 7 bases aligning to TRBD1. The CDR3 DNA is TGTGCCACCGCCGTACAGGGGTGGGATTCACCCCTCCACTTT. This sequence encodes CATAVQGWDSPLHF.